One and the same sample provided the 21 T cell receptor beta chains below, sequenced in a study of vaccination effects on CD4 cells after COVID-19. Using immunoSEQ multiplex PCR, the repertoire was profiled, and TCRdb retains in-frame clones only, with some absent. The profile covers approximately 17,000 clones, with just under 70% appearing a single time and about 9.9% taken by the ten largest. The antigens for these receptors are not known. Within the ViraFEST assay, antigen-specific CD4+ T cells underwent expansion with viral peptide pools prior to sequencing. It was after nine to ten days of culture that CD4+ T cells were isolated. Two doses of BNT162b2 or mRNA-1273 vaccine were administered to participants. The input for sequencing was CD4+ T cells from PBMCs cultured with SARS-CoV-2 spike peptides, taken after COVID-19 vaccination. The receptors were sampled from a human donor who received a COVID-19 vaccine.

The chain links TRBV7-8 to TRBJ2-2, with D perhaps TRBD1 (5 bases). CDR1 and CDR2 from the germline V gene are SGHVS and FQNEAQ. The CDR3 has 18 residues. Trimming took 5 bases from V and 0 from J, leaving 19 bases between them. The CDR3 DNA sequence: TGTGCCAGCAGCGCAGGGTTCTTATTCGGGCCGAACACCGGGGAGCTGTTTTTT. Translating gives CASSAGFLFGPNTGELFF.

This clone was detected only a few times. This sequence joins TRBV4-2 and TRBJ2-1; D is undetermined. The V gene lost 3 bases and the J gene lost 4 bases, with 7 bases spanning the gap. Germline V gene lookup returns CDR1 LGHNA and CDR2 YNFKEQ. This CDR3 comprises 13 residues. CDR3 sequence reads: CASSQKGYNEQFF. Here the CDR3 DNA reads TGTGCCAGCAGCCAGAAGGGTTACAATGAGCAGTTCTTC.

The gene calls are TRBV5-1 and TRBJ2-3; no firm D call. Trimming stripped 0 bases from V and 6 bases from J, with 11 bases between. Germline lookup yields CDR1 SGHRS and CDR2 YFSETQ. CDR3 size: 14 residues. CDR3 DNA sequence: TGCGCCAGCAGCTTGGTAGACCCTACGGATACGCAGTATTTT. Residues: CASSLVDPTDTQYF.

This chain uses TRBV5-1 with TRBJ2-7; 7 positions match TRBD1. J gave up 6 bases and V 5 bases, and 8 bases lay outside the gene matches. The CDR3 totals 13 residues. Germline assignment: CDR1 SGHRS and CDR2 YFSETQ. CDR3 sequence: CASSPGTATEQYF. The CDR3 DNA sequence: TGCGCCAGCAGTCCCGGGACAGCAACCGAGCAGTACTTC.

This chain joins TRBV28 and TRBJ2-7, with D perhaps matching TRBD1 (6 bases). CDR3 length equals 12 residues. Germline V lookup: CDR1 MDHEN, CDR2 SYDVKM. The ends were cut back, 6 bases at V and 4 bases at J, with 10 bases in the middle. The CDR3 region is CASSRTAYEQYF. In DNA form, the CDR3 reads TGTGCCAGCAGCAGGACAGCTTACGAGCAGTACTTC.

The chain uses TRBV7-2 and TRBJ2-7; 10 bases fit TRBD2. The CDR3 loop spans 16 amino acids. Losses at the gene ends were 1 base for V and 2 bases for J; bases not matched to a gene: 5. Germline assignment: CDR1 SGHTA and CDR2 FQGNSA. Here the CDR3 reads CASSLDVAGGPYEQYF. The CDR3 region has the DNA TGTGCCAGCAGCTTAGATGTAGCGGGGGGACCCTACGAGCAGTACTTC.

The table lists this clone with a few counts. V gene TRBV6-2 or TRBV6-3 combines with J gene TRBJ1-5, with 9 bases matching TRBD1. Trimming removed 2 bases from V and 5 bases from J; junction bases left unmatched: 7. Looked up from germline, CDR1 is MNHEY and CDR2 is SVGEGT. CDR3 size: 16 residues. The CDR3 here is CASSYLTGGPDQPQHF. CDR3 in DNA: TGTGCCAGCAGTTACCTTACAGGGGGCCCCGATCAGCCCCAGCATTTT.

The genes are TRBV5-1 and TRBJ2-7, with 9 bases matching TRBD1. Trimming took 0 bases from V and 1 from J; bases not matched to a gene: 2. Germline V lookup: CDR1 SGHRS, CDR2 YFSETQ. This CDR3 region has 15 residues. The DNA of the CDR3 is TGCGCCAGCAGCTTGGCCGGGACAGGGTCCTACGAGCAGTACTTC. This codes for CASSLAGTGSYEQYF.

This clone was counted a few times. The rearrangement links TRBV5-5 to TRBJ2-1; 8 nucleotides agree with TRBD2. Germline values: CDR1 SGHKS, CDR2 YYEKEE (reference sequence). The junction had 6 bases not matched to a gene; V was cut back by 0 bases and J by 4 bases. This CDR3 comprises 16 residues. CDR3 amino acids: CASSLDVRGAYNEQFF. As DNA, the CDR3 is TGTGCCAGCAGCTTGGATGTGCGGGGGGCGTACAATGAGCAGTTCTTC.

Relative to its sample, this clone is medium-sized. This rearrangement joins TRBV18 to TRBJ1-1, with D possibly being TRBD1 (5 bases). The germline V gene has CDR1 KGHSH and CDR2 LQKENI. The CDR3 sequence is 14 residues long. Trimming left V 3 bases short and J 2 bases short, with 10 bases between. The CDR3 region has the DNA TGTGCCAGCTCACCGGCAGGGCGAAACACTGAAGCTTTCTTT. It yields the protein CASSPAGRNTEAFF.

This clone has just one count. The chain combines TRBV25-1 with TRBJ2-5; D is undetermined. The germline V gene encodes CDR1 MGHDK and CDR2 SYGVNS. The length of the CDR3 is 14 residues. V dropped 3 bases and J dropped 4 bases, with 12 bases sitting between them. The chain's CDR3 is CASSDSWARETQYF. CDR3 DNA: TGTGCCAGCAGTGATAGTTGGGCACGAGAGACCCAGTACTTC.

In DNA form, the CDR3 reads TGTGCCAGCAGCCAATCAGGAGCAGCTGGGGCCAACGTCCTGACTTTC. It yields the protein CASSQSGAAGANVLTF. This rearrangement joins TRBV3-1 (or the pseudogene TRBV3-2) to TRBJ2-6; D gene unclear. The CDR3 is 16 residues long. Trimming removed 2 bases at V and 2 bases at J, with 10 bases between. Germline assignment: CDR1 LGHDT and CDR2 YNNKEL (reference sequence).

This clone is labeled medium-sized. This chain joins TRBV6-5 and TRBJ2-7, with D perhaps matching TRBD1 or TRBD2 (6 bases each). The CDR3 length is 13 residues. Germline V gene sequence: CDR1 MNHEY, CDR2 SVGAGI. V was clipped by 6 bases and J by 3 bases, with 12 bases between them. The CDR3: CASREGHGYEQYF. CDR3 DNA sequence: TGTGCCAGCAGGGAGGGACACGGCTACGAGCAGTACTTC.

The CDR3 DNA follows: TGTGCCAGCAGACAGGGGAGGGGGAACACTGAAGCTTTCTTT. This codes for CASRQGRGNTEAFF. V gene TRBV14 combines with J gene TRBJ1-1; 7 positions match TRBD1. The ends lost 6 bases at V and 1 base at J; junction bases unmatched: 5. There are 14 residues in the CDR3. The germline gives CDR1 SGHDN, CDR2 FVKESK.

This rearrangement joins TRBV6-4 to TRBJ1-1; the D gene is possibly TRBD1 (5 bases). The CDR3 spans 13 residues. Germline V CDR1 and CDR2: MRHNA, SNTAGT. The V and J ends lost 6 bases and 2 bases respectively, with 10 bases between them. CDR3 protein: CASRKTGNTEAFF. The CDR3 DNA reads TGTGCCAGCAGGAAAACAGGAAACACTGAAGCTTTCTTT.

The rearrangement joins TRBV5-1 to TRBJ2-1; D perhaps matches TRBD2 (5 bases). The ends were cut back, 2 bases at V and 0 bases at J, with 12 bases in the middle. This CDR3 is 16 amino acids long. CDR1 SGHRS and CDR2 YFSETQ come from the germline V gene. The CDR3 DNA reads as TGCGCCAGCAGCTTCTTGGGCGGGCCCTCCTACAATGAGCAGTTCTTC. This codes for CASSFLGGPSYNEQFF.

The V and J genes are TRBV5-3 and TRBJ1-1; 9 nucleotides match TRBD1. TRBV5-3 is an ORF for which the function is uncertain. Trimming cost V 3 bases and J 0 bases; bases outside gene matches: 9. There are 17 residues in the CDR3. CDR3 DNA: TGTGCCAGAAGCTGCGGAGGACAGGGGAACATGAACACTGAAGCTTTCTTT. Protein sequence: CARSCGGQGNMNTEAFF.

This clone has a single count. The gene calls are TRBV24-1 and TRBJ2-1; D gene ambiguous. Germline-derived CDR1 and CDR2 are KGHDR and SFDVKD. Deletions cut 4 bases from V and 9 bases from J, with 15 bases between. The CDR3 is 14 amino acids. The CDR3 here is CATSDTTSRREQFF. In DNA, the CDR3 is TGTGCCACCAGTGACACCACTTCGAGACGTGAGCAGTTCTTC.

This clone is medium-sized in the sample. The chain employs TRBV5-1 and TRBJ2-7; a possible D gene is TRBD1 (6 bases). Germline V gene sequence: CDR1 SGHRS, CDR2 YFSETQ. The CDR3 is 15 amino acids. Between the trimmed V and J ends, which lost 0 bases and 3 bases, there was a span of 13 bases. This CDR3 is CASSLGGQSIYEQYF. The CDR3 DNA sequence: TGCGCCAGCAGCTTGGGAGGACAGAGCATCTACGAGCAGTACTTC.

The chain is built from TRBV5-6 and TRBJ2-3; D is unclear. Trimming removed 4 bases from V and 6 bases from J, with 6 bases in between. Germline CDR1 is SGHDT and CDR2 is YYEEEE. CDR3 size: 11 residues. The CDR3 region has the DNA TGTGCCAGCAGCGCGGCGGATACGCAGTATTTT. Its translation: CASSAADTQYF.

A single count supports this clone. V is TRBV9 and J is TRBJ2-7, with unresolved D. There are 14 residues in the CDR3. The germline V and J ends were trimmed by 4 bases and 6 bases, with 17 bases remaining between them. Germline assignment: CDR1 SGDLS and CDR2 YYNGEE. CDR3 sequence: CASSILDGSGEQYF. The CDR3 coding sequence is TGTGCCAGCAGCATCCTGGACGGGTCGGGCGAGCAGTACTTC.